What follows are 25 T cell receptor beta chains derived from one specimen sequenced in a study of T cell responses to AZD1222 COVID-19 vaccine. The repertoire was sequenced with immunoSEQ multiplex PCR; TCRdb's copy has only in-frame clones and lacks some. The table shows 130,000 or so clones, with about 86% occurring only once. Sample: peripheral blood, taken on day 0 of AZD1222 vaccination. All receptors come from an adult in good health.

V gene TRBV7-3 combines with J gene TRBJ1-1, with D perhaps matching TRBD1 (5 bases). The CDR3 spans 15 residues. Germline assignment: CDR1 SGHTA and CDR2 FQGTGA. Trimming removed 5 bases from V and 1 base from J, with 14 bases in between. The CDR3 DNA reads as TGTGCCAGCAGCCCAGGTCCGGGGCGGAACACTGAAGCTTTCTTT. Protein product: CASSPGPGRNTEAFF.

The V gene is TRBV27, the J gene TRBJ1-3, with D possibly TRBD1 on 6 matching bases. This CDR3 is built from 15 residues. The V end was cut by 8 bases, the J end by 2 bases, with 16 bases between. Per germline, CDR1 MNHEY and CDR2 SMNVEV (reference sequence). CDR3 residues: CASALGGGAGNTIYF. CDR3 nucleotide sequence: TGTGCCAGCGCCCTGGGGGGGGGCGCTGGAAACACCATATATTTT.

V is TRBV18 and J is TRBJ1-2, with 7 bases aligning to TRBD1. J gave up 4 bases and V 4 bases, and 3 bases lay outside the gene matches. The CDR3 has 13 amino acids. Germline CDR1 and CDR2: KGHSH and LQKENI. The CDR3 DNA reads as TGTGCCAGCTCACAGACAGGGATCTATGGCTACACCTTC. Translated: CASSQTGIYGYTF.

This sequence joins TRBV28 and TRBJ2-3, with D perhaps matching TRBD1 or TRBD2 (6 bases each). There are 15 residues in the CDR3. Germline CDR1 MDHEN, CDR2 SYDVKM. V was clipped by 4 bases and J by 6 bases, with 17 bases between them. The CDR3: CASSSGATRGDTQYF. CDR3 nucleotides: TGTGCCAGCAGTTCGGGGGCGACCCGCGGGGATACGCAGTATTTT.

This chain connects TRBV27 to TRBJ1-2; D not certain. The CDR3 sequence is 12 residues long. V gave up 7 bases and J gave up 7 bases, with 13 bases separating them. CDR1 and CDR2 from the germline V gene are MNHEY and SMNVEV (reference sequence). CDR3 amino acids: CASKGDIGGYTF. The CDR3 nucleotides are TGTGCCAGCAAAGGAGACATCGGTGGCTACACCTTC.

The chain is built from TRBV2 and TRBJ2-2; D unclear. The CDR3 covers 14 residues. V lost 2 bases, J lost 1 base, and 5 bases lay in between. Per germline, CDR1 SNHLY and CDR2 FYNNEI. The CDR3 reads CASSESQNTGELFF. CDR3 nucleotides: TGTGCCAGCAGTGAATCCCAGAACACCGGGGAGCTGTTTTTT.

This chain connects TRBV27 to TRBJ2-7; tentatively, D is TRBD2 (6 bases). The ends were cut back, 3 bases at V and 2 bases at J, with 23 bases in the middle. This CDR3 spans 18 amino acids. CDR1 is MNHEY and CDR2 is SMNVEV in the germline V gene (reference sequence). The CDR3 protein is CASSFKSPTGTQTYEQYF. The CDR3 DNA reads TGTGCCAGCAGTTTTAAATCCCCGACCGGGACTCAAACCTACGAGCAGTACTTC.

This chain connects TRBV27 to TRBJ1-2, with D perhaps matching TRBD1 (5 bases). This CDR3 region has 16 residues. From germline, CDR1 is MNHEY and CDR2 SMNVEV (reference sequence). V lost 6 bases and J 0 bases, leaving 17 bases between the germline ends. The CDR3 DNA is TGTGCCAGCAGACCCACGATCCGGGGGGCTAACTATGGCTACACCTTC. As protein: CASRPTIRGANYGYTF.

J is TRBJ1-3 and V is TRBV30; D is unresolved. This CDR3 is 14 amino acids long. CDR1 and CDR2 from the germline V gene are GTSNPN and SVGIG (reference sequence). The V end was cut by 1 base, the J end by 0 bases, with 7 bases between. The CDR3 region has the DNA TGTGCCTGGAGTGAAGGGATCTCTGGAAACACCATATATTTT. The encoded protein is CAWSEGISGNTIYF.

In nucleotides, the CDR3 is TGCGCCAGCAGCCAAGATCAAGTTCCCTATGGCTACACCTTC. This sequence encodes CASSQDQVPYGYTF. The V call is TRBV4-3, the J call TRBJ1-2; D is unclear. Trimming cost V 0 bases and J 4 bases, with 9 bases left between them. Germline V gene lookup returns CDR1 LGHNA and CDR2 YSLEER. The CDR3 is 14 residues long.

CDR3 sequence: CASSFTGDELFF. The CDR3, as DNA: TGTGCCAGCAGTTTTACAGGGGATGAGCTGTTTTTT. The chain employs TRBV12-3 or TRBV12-4 and TRBJ2-2; 7 bases fit TRBD1. The CDR3 is 12 residues long. V lost 3 bases and J lost 11; bases outside the gene matches: 3.

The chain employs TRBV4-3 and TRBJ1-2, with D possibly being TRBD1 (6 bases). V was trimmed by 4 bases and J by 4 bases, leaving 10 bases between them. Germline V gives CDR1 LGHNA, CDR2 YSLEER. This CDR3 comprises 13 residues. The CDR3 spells CASSLDRSYGYTF. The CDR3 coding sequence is TGCGCCAGCAGCCTGGACAGATCCTATGGCTACACCTTC.

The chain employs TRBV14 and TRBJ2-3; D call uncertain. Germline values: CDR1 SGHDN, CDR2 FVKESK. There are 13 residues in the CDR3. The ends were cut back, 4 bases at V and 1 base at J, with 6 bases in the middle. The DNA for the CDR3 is TGTGCCAGCAGCCGGTACGGCACAGATACGCAGTATTTT. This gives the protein CASSRYGTDTQYF.

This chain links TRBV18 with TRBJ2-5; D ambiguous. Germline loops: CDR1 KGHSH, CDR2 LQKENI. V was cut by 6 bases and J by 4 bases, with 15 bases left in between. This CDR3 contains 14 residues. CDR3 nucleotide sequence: TGTGCCAGCTCTCCCGGGCTCTCTCGAGAGACCCAGTACTTC. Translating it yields CASSPGLSRETQYF.

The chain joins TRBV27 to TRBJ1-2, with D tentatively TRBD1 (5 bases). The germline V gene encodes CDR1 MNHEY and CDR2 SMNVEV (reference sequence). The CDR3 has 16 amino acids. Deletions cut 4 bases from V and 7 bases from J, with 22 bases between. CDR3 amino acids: CASSSHNMGEVGGYTF. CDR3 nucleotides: TGTGCCAGCAGTTCGCACAATATGGGGGAGGTGGGTGGCTACACCTTC.

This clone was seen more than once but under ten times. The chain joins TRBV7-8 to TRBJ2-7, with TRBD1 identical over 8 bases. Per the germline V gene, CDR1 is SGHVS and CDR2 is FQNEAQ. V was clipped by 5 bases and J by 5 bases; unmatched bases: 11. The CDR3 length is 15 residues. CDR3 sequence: CASSRGQGVGDEQYF. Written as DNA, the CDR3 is TGTGCCAGCAGCCGCGGACAGGGTGTGGGTGACGAGCAGTACTTC.

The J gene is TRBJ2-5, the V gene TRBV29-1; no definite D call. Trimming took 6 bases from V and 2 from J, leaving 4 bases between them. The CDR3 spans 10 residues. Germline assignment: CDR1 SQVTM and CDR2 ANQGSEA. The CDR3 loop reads CSVSQETQYF. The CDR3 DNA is TGCAGCGTATCACAAGAGACCCAGTACTTC.

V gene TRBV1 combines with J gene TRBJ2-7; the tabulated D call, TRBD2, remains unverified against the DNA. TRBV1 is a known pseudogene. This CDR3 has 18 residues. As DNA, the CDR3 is TGCACCAGCAGCCAAGCGAGGGGTAGCGGCACTGACTCCTACGAGCAGTACTTC. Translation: CTSSQARGSGTDSYEQYF.

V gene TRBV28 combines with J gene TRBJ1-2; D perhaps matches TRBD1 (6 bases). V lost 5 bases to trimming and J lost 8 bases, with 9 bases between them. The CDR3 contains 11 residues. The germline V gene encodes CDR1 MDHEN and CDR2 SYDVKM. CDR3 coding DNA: TGTGCCAGCAGTCGGACAGACGGCTACACCTTC. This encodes CASSRTDGYTF.

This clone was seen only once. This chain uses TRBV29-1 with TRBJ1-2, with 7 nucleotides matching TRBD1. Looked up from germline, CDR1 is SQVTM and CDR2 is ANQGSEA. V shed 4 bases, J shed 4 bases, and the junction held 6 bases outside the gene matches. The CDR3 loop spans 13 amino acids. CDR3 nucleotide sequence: TGCAGCGTTGTCGAGGGGGCAGGCTATGGCTACACCTTC. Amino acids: CSVVEGAGYGYTF.

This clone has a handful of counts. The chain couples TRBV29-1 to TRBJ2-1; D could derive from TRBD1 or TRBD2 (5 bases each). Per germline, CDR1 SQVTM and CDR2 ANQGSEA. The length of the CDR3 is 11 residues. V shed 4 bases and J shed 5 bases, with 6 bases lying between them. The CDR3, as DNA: TGCAGCGTTGGAGGGGACAATGAGCAGTTCTTC. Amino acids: CSVGGDNEQFF.

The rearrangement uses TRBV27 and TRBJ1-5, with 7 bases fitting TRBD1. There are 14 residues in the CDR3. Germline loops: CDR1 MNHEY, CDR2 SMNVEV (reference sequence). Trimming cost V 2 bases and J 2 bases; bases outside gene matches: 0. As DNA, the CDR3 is TGTGCCAGCAGTTTAGGGACAGGCAATCAGCCCCAGCATTTT. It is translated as CASSLGTGNQPQHF.

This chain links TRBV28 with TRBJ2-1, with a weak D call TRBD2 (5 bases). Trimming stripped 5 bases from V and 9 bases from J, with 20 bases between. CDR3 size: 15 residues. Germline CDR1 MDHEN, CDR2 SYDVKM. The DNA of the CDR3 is TGTGCCAGCAGTCCTCAGTCCACCGATCGGGGTGAGCAGTTCTTC. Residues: CASSPQSTDRGEQFF.

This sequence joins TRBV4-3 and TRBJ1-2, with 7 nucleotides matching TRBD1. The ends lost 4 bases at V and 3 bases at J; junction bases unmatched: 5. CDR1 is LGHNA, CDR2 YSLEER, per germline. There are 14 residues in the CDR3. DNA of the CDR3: TGCGCCAGCAGCCTTGAGACAGGGTACTATGGCTACACCTTC. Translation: CASSLETGYYGYTF.

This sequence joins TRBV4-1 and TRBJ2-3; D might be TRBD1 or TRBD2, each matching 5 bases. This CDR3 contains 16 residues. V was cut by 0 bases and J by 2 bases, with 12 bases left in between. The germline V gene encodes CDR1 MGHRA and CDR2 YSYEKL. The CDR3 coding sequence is TGCGCCAGCAGCCAAGATCCCCCCGGGACCACAGATACGCAGTATTTT. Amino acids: CASSQDPPGTTDTQYF.